Presented here are 3 T cell receptor beta chains from one specimen sequenced in a study of T cells in Graves' hyperthyroidism and ophthalmopathy (dated by TCRdb to between 2019 and 2020). Receptors were amplified or captured by multiplex PCR. Sequencing was performed on an Illumina HiSeq 2000. The TCR beta CDR3 regions were amplified from the RNA transcripts. The TCR CDR3 was subjected to a first round of RT-PCR using the HTBI primer set and the Qiagen OneStep RT-PCR kit. TCRdb trimmed the raw reads at Q25, called clones with MiXCR and kept productive beta chains. Every CDR3 protein is listed once, alongside the most common genes and DNA of its rows. A total of more than 500,000 distinct CDR3 sequences appear in this sample, approximately 15% of them only once. Over 11% of the sample goes to the ten largest clones. The sample taken for sequencing was blood. The receptors originated from a woman between 35 and 50 years old with Graves' hyperthyroidism.

There are many counts of this clonotype. The chain is built from TRBV5-6 and TRBJ1-4, with D tentatively TRBD1 (6 bases). The length of the CDR3 is 14 residues. The ends were cut back, 0 bases at V and 6 bases at J, with 9 bases in the middle. CDR1 is SGHDT and CDR2 is YYEEEE in the germline V gene. CDR3 sequence reads: CASSLVAGDEKLFF. DNA for the CDR3: TGTGCCAGCAGCTTGGTAGCAGGGGATGAAAAACTGTTTTTT.

The chain combines TRBV4-2 with TRBJ2-7, with 13 bases matching TRBD2. Germline V lookup: CDR1 LGHNA, CDR2 YNFKEQ. V gave up 2 bases and J gave up 3 bases; unmatched junction bases: 10. This CDR3 region has 18 residues. CDR3 nucleotides: TGTGCCAGCAGCCAAAGGACTAGCGGGAGTATCGGGCACTACGAGCAGTACTTC. It codes for CASSQRTSGSIGHYEQYF.

Many counts were recorded for this clonotype. V is TRBV5-5 and J is TRBJ1-2; D is unresolved. V lost 0 bases, J lost 0 bases, and 12 bases lay in between. The CDR3 extends over 16 amino acids. Looked up from germline, CDR1 is SGHKS and CDR2 is YYEKEE (reference sequence). The CDR3 reads CASSLEVRSPNYGYTF. DNA of the CDR3: TGTGCCAGCAGCTTGGAGGTTCGCAGCCCTAACTATGGCTACACCTTC.